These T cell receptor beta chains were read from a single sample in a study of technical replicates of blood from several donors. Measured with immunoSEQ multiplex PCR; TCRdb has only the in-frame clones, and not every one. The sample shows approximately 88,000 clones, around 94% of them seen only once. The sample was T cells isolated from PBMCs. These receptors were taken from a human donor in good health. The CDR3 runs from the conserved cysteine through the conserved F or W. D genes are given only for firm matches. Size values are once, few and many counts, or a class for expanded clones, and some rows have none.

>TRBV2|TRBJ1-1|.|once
CASREGKFEAFF
TGTGCCAGCAGGGAGGGTAAGTTTGAAGCTTTCTTT
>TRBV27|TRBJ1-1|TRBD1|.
CASSFQGGVTEAFF
TGTGCCAGCAGTTTTCAGGGGGGCGTAACTGAAGCTTTCTTT
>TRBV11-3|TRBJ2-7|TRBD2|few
CASRAASGATYEQYF
TGTGCCAGCAGGGCCGCTAGCGGGGCAACCTACGAGCAGTACTTC
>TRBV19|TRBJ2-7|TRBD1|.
CASKATGQNYEQYF
TGTGCCAGTAAAGCTACGGGACAGAACTACGAGCAGTACTTC
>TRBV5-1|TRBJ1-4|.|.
CASSLAVDEKLFF
TGCGCCAGCAGCTTGGCCGTCGATGAAAAACTGTTTTTT
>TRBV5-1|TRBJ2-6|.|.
CASSLGIPSSGANVLTF
TGCGCCAGCAGCTTGGGGATTCCTAGCTCTGGGGCCAACGTCCTGACTTTC
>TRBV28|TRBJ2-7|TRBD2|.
CASSLRGLAGPRWEQYF
TGTGCCAGCAGTTTACGGGGTTTAGCGGGGCCAAGGTGGGAGCAGTACTTC
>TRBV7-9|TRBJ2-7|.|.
CASSLVGAGTSYEQYF
TGTGCCAGCAGCTTAGTAGGGGCGGGGACCTCCTACGAGCAGTACTTC
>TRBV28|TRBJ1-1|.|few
CASSSPGKQAFF
TGTGCCAGCAGTTCCCCAGGGAAGCAAGCTTTCTTT
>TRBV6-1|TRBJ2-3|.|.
CASSEMGGGGPKADTQYF
TGTGCCAGCAGTGAAATGGGTGGGGGCGGTCCCAAGGCAGATACGCAGTATTTT
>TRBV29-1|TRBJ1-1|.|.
CSVEVRDTQGPEAFF
TGCAGCGTTGAAGTAAGGGACACGCAGGGCCCTGAAGCTTTCTTT
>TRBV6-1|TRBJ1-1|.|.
CASLGDTAEAFF
TGTGCCAGCTTAGGGGATACAGCTGAAGCTTTCTTT
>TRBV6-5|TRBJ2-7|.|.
CASRQGNAYEQYF
TGTGCCAGCAGACAGGGTAATGCCTACGAGCAGTACTTC
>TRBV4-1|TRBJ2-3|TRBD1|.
CASSPQGGQGLGGDTQYF
TGCGCCAGCAGCCCACAGGGGGGACAGGGTTTAGGAGGGGATACGCAGTATTTT
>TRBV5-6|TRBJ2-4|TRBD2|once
CASSLELSGGNIQYF
TGTGCCAGCAGCTTGGAGCTTAGCGGGGGAAACATTCAGTACTTC
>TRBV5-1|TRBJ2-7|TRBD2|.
CASSLTGTSLAYEQYF
TGCGCCAGCAGCTTGACAGGGACTAGCCTTGCCTACGAGCAGTACTTC
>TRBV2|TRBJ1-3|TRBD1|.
CATQGVNSGNTIYF
TGTGCCACCCAGGGGGTTAACTCTGGAAACACCATATATTTT
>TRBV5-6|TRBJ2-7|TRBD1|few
CASRETGGPFWEQYF
TGTGCCAGCAGGGAGACAGGGGGCCCTTTTTGGGAGCAGTACTTC
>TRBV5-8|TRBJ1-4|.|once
CASSGSYNEKLFF
TGTGCCAGCAGCGGGAGCTATAATGAAAAACTGTTTTTT
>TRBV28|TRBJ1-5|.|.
CASRPPGGYSNQPQHF
TGTGCCAGCAGGCCCCCCGGAGGGTATAGCAATCAGCCCCAGCATTTT
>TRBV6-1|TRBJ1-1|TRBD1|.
CASSDRRQGRMNTEAFF
TGTGCCAGCAGTGACCGGAGACAGGGACGAATGAACACTGAAGCTTTCTTT
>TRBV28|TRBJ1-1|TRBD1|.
CASSFGTVYLTRTEAFF
TGTGCCAGCAGTTTTGGGACAGTTTATTTAACAAGAACTGAAGCTTTCTTT
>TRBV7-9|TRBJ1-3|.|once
CASSLGQERNTIYF
TGTGCCAGCAGCTTAGGACAGGAACGAAACACCATATATTTT
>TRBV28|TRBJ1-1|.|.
CASSLFQVGTEAFF
TGTGCCAGCAGTTTATTCCAGGTGGGCACTGAAGCTTTCTTT
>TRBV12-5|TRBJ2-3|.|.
CASGLPRGTQYF
TGTGCTAGTGGTTTGCCTCGGGGTACGCAGTATTTT
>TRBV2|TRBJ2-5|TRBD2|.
CASGRLAGGPGETQYF
TGTGCCAGCGGACGACTAGCGGGAGGGCCGGGGGAGACCCAGTACTTC
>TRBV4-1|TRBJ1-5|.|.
CASSQDLGRSNQPQHF
TGCGCCAGCAGCCAAGACCTGGGGCGATCCAATCAGCCCCAGCATTTT
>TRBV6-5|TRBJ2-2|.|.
CASSYIGARNTGELFF
TGTGCCAGCAGTTACATTGGGGCGCGGAACACCGGGGAGCTGTTTTTT
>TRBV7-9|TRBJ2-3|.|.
CASKPSTDTQYF
TGTGCCAGCAAGCCCAGCACAGATACGCAGTATTTT
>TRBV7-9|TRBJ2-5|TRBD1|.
CASSSPQGFETQYF
TGTGCCAGCAGCTCCCCACAGGGGTTCGAGACCCAGTACTTC
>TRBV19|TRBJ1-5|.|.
CASSKTGRGLSGNQPQHF
TGTGCCAGTAGTAAAACAGGGAGGGGTTTGAGTGGCAATCAGCCCCAGCATTTT
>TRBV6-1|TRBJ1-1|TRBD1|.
CASSETGVGAFF
TGTGCCAGCAGCGAAACAGGGGTGGGGGCTTTCTTT
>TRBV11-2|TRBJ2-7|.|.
CASSSHYLGGEQYF
TGTGCCAGCAGCTCTCACTACCTAGGAGGCGAGCAGTACTTC
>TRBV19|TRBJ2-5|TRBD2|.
CASRRGRAEETQYF
TGTGCCAGTAGAAGAGGGAGGGCCGAGGAGACCCAGTACTTC
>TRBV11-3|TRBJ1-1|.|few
CASSLWGGEAFF
TGTGCCAGCAGCTTATGGGGAGGTGAAGCTTTCTTT
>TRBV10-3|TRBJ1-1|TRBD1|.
CAISESRDRGAFF
TGTGCCATCAGTGAGTCTCGTGACAGGGGGGCTTTCTTT